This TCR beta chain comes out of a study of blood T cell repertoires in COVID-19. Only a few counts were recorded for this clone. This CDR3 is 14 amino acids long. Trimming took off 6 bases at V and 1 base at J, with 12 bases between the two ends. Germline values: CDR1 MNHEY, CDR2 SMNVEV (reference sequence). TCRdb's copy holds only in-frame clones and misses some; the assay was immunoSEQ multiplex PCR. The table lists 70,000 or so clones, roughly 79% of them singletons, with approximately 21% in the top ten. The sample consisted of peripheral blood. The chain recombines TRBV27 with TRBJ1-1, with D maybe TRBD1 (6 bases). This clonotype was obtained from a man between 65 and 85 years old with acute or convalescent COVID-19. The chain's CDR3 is CASSWDNANTEAFF. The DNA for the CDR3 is TGTGCCAGCAGCTGGGACAACGCGAACACTGAAGCTTTCTTT.